This T cell receptor beta chain was profiled in a study of blood T cell repertoires in COVID-19. Overall study: There were acute and convalescent COVID-19 samples, and they came from the United States, Italy and Spain. T cells, B-cell-depleted T cells, or PBMCs provided the cDNA or gDNA that served as material.

The CDR3 spans 15 residues. Germline CDR1 reads SGHRS; CDR2 reads YFSETQ. Trimming shortened V by 0 bases and J by 5 bases, and 11 bases separated the two germline ends. How the authors handled the data: Estimated nucleated cell counts came from reference gene primer amplification. Clones were sequenced by immunoSEQ multiplex PCR, and TCRdb holds only the in-frame ones, with some missing. V and J calls and clone size follow that table, whereas D and trimming were derived from the DNA. The data show some 89,000 clones, about 84% seen once. This TCR was sampled from a man aged 55 to 69 with acute or convalescent COVID-19. The genes are TRBV5-1 and TRBJ2-2, with D possibly TRBD2 on 5 matching bases. The source material was peripheral blood. CDR3 sequence reads: CASSLDGRYTGELFF. The DNA of the CDR3 is TGCGCCAGCAGCTTGGATGGGAGATATACCGGGGAGCTGTTTTTT. The whole variable domain, filled in from reference TRBV5-1 and TRBJ2-2, reads KAGVTQTPRYLIKTRGQQVTLSCSPISGHRSVSWYQQTPGQGLQFLFEYFSETQRNKGNFPGRFSGRQFSNSRSEMNVSTLELGDSALYLCASSLDGRYTGELFFGEGSRLTVL.